A single T cell receptor (beta chain) is shown here with its context. PCR amplification relied on 60 Vbeta primers (plus 13 Jbeta primers). This table comes from immunoSEQ multiplex PCR, and its TCRdb copy is limited to in-frame clones, with some not included. The sample includes over 40,000 clones, 77% of them seen just once. This sample is drawn from a study of cytomegalovirus exposure and HLA in healthy donors. This clonotype was obtained from a woman aged 35 to 49 in good health and CMV-seropositive. Sequenced: PBMCs.

CDR3 region: CASSLGQGAKPQHF. The CDR3 nucleotides read TGTGCCAGCAGCTTAGGGCAGGGGGCTAAGCCCCAGCATTTT. This chain uses TRBV7-8 with TRBJ1-5; 8 nucleotides match TRBD1. The CDR3 loop spans 14 amino acids. Germline V gives CDR1 SGHVS, CDR2 FQNEAQ. The V gene end was trimmed by 1 base and the J gene end by 8 bases; junction bases not matched to a gene: 4.